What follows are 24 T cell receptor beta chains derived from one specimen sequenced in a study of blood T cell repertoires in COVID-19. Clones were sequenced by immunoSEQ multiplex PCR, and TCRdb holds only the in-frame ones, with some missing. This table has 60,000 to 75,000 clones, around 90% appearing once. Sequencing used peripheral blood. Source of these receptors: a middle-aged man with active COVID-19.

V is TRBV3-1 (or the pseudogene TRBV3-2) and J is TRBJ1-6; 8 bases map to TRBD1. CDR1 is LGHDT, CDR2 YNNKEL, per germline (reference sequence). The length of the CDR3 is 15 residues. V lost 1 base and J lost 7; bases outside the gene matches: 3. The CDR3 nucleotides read TGTGCCAGCAGCCAAGGGGACAGGTTAAATTCACCCCTCCACTTT. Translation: CASSQGDRLNSPLHF.

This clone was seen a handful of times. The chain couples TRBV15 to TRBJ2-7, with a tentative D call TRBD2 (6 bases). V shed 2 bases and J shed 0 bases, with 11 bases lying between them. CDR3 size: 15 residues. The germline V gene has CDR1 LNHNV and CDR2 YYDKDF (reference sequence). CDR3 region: CATSRLTGVSYEQYF. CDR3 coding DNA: TGTGCCACCAGCAGATTGACGGGAGTCTCCTACGAGCAGTACTTC.

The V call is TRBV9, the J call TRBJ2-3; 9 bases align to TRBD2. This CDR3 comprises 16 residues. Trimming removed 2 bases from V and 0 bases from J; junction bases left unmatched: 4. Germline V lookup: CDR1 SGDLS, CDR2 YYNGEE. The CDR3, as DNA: TGTGCCAGCAGCGTTACGCGGGAGGGCAGCACAGATACGCAGTATTTT. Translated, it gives CASSVTREGSTDTQYF.

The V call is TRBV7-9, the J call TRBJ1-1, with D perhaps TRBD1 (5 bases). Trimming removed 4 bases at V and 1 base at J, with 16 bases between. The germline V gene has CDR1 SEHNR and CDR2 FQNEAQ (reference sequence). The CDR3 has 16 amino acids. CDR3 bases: TGTGCCAGCAGCTCAATCAACCGACAGCCGAACACTGAAGCTTTCTTT. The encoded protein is CASSSINRQPNTEAFF.

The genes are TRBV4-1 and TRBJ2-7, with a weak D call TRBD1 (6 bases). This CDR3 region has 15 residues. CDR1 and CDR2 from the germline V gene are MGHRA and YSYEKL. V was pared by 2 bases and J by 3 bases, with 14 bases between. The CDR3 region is CASSQNRGGYYEQYF. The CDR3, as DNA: TGCGCCAGCAGCCAAAACCGAGGGGGATACTACGAGCAGTACTTC.

The CDR3 DNA reads as TGTGCCAGCAGTGAAGTGACAGGTGGAGGCGAGCAGTACTTC. This translates into CASSEVTGGGEQYF. The genes are TRBV2 and TRBJ2-7; D is possibly TRBD1 (6 bases). The CDR3 loop spans 14 amino acids. Germline V lookup: CDR1 SNHLY, CDR2 FYNNEI. Trimming left V 1 base short and J 6 bases short, with 13 bases between.

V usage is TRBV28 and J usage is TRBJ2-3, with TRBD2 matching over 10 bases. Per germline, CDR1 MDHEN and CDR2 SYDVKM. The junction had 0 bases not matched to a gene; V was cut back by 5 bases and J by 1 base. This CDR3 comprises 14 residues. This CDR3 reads CASSGTSGTDTQYF. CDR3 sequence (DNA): TGTGCCAGCAGTGGGACTAGCGGCACAGATACGCAGTATTTT.

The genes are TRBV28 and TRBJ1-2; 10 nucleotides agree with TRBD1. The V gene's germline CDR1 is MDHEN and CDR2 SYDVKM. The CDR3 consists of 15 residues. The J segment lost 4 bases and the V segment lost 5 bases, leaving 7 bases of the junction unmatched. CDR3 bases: TGTGCCAGCAGTGTCCGGGACAGGGGTGGCTATGGCTACACCTTC. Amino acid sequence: CASSVRDRGGYGYTF.

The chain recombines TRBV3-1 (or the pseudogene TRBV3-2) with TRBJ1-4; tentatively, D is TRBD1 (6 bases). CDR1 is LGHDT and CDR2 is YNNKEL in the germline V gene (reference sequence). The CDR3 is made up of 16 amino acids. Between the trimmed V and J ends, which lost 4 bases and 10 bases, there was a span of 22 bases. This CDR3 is CASSRNRGQIKGKLFF. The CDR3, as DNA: TGTGCCAGCAGCCGAAATAGGGGACAAATAAAGGGAAAACTGTTTTTT.

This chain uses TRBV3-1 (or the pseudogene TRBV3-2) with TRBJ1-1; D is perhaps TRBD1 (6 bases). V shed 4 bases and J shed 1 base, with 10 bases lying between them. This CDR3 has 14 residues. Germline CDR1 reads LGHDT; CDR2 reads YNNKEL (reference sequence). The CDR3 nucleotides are TGTGCCAGCAGCCTCTCGACAGGGAACACTGAAGCTTTCTTT. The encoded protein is CASSLSTGNTEAFF.

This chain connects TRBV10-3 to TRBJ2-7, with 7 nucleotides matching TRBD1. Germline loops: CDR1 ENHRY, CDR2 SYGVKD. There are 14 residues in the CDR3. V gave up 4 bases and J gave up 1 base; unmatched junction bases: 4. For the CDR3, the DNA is TGTGCCATCAGTGCTGAGACAGGGTCCTACGAGCAGTACTTC. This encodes CAISAETGSYEQYF.

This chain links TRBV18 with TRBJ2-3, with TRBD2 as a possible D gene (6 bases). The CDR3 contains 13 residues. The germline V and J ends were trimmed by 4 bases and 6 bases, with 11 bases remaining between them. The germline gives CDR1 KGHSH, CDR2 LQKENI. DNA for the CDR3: TGTGCCAGCTCACTGCTCCGGGGGGATACGCAGTATTTT. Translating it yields CASSLLRGDTQYF.

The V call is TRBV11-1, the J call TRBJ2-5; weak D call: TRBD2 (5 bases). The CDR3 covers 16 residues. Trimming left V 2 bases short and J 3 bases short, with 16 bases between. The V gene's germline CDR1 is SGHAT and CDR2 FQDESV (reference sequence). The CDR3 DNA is TGTGCCAGCAGCTTAAACTCCCCGAGGGCGGAAGAGACCCAGTACTTC. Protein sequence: CASSLNSPRAEETQYF.

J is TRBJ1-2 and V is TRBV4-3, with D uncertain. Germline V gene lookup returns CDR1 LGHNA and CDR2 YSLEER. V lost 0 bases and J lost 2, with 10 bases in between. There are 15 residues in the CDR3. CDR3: CASSQDNSPNYGYTF. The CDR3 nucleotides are TGCGCCAGCAGCCAAGATAACAGCCCAAACTATGGCTACACCTTC.

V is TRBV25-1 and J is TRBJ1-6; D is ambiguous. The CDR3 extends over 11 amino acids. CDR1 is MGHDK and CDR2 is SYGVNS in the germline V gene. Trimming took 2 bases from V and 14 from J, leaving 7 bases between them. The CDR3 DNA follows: TGTGCCAGCAGTGAAGTCGGAGCCCTCCACTTT. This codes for CASSEVGALHF.

The CDR3: CASSWGGWPQYF. The CDR3 DNA is TGCGCCAGCAGCTGGGGAGGATGGCCGCAGTATTTT. The chain couples TRBV5-1 to TRBJ2-3, with TRBD2 as a possible D gene (6 bases). This CDR3 contains 12 residues. The ends were cut back, 3 bases at V and 10 bases at J, with 12 bases in the middle. CDR1 and CDR2 (germline): SGHRS, YFSETQ. The variable domain in full, completed from reference TRBV5-1 and TRBJ2-3, reads KAGVTQTPRYLIKTRGQQVTLSCSPISGHRSVSWYQQTPGQGLQFLFEYFSETQRNKGNFPGRFSGRQFSNSRSEMNVSTLELGDSALYLCASSWGGWPQYFGPGTRLTVL.

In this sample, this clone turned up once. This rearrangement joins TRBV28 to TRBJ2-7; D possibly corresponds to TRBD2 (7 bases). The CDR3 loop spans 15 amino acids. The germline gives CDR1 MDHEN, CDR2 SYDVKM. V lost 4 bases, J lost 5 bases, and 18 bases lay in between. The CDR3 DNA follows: TGTGCCAGCAGTTCTGGTGAGGGGGGGAGGCACGAGCAGTACTTC. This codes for CASSSGEGGRHEQYF.

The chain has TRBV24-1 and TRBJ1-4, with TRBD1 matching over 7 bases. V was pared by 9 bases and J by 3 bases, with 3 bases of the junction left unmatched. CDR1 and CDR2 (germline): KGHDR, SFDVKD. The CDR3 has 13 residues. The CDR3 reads CATRDRANEKLFF. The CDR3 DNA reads TGTGCCACCCGAGACAGGGCTAATGAAAAACTGTTTTTT.

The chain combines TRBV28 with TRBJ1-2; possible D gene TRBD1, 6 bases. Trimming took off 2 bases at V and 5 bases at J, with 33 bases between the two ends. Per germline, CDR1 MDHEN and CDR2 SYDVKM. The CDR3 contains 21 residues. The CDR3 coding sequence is TGTGCCAGCAGTTTAAACACCAACATTTGGACAGCGGGGAGGCCCGAGTATGGCTACACCTTC. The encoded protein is CASSLNTNIWTAGRPEYGYTF.

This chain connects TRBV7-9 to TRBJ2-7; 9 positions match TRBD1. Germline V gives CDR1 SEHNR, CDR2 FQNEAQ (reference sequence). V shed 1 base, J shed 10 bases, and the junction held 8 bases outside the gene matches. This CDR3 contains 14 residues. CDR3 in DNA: TGTGCCAGCAGCTTAGGGGGACAGGGATGGGGACAGTACTTC. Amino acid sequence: CASSLGGQGWGQYF.

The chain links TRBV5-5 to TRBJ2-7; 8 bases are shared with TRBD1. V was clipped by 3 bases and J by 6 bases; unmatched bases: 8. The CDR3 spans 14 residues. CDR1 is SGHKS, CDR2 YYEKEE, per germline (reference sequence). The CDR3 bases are TGTGCCAGCAGCTGGGCAGGGGGCTCTCTCGAGCAGTACTTC. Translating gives CASSWAGGSLEQYF.

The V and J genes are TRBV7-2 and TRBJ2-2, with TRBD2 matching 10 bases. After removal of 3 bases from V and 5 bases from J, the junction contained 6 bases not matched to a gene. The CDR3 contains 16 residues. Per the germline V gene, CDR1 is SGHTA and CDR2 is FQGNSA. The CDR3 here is CASSFGLAEGTGELFF. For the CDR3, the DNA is TGTGCCAGCAGCTTCGGACTAGCGGAGGGGACCGGGGAGCTGTTTTTT.

In nucleotides, the CDR3 is TGTGCCAGCAGCTTAGGACAGGGGTCGCCCTACGAGCAGTACTTC. It yields the protein CASSLGQGSPYEQYF. This chain links TRBV5-5 with TRBJ2-7; 9 nucleotides agree with TRBD1. The CDR3 extends over 15 amino acids. Trimming removed 2 bases from V and 2 bases from J; junction bases left unmatched: 5. CDR1 and CDR2 from the germline V gene are SGHKS and YYEKEE (reference sequence).

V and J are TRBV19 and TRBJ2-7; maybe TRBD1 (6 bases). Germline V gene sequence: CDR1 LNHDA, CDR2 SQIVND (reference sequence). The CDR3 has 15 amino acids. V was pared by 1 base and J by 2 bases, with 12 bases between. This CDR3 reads CASSIGRTVAYEQYF. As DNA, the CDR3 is TGTGCCAGTAGTATAGGGCGGACAGTTGCCTACGAGCAGTACTTC.